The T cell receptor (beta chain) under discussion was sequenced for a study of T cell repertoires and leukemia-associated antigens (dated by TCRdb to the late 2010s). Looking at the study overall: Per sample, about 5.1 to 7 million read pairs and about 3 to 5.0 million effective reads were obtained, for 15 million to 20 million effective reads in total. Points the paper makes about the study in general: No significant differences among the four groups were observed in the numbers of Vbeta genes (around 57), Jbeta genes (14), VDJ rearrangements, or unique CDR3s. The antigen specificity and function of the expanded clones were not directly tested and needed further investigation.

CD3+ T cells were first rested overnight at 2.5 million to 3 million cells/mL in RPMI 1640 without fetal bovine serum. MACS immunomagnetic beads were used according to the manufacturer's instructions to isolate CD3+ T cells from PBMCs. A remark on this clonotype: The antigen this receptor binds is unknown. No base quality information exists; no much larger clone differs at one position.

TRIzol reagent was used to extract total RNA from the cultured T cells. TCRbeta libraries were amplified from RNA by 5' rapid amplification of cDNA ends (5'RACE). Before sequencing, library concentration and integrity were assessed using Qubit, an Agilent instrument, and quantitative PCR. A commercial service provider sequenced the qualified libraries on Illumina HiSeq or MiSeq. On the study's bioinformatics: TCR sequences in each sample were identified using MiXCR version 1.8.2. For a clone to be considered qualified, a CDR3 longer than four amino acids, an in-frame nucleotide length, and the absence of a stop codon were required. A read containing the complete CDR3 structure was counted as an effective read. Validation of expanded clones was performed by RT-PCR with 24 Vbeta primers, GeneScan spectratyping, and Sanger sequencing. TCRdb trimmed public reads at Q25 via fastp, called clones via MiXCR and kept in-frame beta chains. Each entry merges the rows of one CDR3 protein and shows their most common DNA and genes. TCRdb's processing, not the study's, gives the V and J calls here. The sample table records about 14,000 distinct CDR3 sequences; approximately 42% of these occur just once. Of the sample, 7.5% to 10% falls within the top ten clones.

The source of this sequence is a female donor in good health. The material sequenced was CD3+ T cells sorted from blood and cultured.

The DNA sequence is as follows: TGTGCCAGCAGTACCACAGGGGGCGGATACTACGAGCAGTACTTC. Its protein product is CASSTTGGGYYEQYF. Recombination linked TRBV12-3 or TRBV12-4 to TRBJ2-7, with 9 bases matching TRBD1. From the cysteine through the phenylalanine, the CDR3 covers 15 amino acids. Only the CDR3 region is kept as DNA, spanning 45 bases read in frame from base 1. Relative to germline, V is missing 5 bases and J is missing 3 bases, with 8 bases of the junction outside any gene match.